The rows below give T cell receptor beta chains drawn from one sample of a study of Graves' ophthalmopathy and Graves' hyperthyroidism. TCRdb ran MiXCR on the multiplex PCR reads and lists one entry per CDR3 protein. The sample consists of 400,000 or so distinct CDR3 sequences, 15% of them appearing once. The sequenced sample consisted of peripheral blood. These TCRs come from a woman aged 18 to 35 with stable Graves' hyperthyroidism. Both conserved end residues are part of each CDR3.

J,V,CDR3
TRBJ1-2,TRBV29-1,CSVEDSGGRAGGYTF
TRBJ1-2,TRBV11-2,CASSLEPRIGGYTF
TRBJ2-5,TRBV20-1,CSARDNMGLAGEETQYF
TRBJ2-5,TRBV15,CATSRDPGQETQYF
TRBJ2-2,TRBV7-8,CASSQAGQGGELFF
TRBJ1-5,TRBV20-1,CSAAGKGVLPYSNQPQHF
TRBJ2-7,TRBV24-1,CATSDATDRGVNEQYF
TRBJ2-5,TRBV7-2,CASSLLGRGGEETQYF
TRBJ2-7,TRBV27,CASSWKGSGYEQYF
TRBJ1-2,TRBV6-2/TRBV6-3,CASSYSTGPGQGEDGYTF
TRBJ1-1,TRBV7-8,CASSPGQGAFF
TRBJ2-7,TRBV4-1,CASSQDRAAPYEQCF
TRBJ2-5,TRBV7-2,CASSLAQQETQYF
TRBJ2-5,TRBV4-1,CASSPLRTGPETQYF
TRBJ2-2,TRBV12-3/TRBV12-4,CASSLTRNTGELFF
TRBJ1-2,TRBV12-3/TRBV12-4,CASTRAGQGYTF
TRBJ1-2,TRBV12-3/TRBV12-4,CASSLSQGVGYTF
TRBJ2-6,TRBV6-1,CASSPSGGGGANVLTF
TRBJ2-5,TRBV19,CATAEWVQETQYF
TRBJ2-7,TRBV7-9,CASTPGSGREQYF
TRBJ1-6,TRBV3-1,CASRVAGGNSPLHF
TRBJ2-7,TRBV11-3,CASSPQGGYEQYF
TRBJ1-2,TRBV2,CASGGDRANYGYTF
TRBJ2-2,TRBV6-1,CASRSQGEAGELFF
TRBJ2-7,TRBV11-3,CASSPPVSGPYEQYF
TRBJ1-5,TRBV4-2,CASSQERASNQPQHF
TRBJ2-1,TRBV2,CASSEEGGSYNEQFF